Here is one T cell receptor (beta chain) with its context. The antigen is not known. The sample originates from a study of cytomegalovirus exposure and HLA in healthy donors. PCR employed 60 Vbeta and 13 Jbeta primers. Clones were sequenced by immunoSEQ multiplex PCR, and TCRdb holds only the in-frame ones, with some missing. The sample includes about 150,000 clones, 85% seen only once; the top ten take 1%. Findings and caveats of the study: Rates of TCR association differed by HLA locus in a later analysis, with DRB1 highest and HLA-C lowest.

The germline V gene encodes CDR1 MDHEN and CDR2 SYDVKM. This CDR3 region has 15 residues. V lost 8 bases, J lost 7 bases, and 9 bases stayed unmatched. Healthy bone marrow donors supplied every sample. This TCR derives from a boy aged 2 to 10 in good health and CMV-seronegative. The chain employs TRBV28 and TRBJ1-6, with 9 bases aligning to TRBD1. Material for sequencing was PBMCs. The CDR3 nucleotides read TGTGCCAGCCGCCGTGACAGGGGGGACAATTCACCCCTCCACTTT. Amino acids: CASRRDRGDNSPLHF. Based on the CDR3 plus reference TRBV28 and TRBJ1-6, the full variable domain is DVKVTQSSRYLVKRTGEKVFLECVQDMDHENMFWYRQDPGLGLRLIYFSYDVKMKEKGDIPEGYSVSREKKERFSLILESASTNQTSMYLCASRRDRGDNSPLHFGNGTRLTVT.